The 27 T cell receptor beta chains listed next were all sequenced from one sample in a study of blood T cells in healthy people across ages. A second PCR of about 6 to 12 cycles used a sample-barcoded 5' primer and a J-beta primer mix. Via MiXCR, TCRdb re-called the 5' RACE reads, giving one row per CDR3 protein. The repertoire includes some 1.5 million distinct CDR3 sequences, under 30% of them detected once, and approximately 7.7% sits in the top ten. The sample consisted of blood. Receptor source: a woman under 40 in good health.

CDR3 sequence (DNA): TGCAGTGTGAGGGGGGCGATTTCAGATACGCAGTATTTT. Translated: CSVRGAISDTQYF. The chain employs TRBV20-1 and TRBJ2-3, with D perhaps TRBD1 or TRBD2 (6 bases each). Germline V gives CDR1 DFQATT, CDR2 SNEGSKA (reference sequence). The CDR3 runs to 13 residues. Between the trimmed V and J ends, which lost 7 bases and 4 bases, there was a span of 15 bases.

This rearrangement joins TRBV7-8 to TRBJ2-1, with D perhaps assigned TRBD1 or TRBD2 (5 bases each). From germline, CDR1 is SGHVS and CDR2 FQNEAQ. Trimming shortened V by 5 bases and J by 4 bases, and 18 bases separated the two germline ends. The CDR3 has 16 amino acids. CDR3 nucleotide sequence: TGTGCCAGCAGCCCAGGCAGGGTTGGGGGATACAATGAGCAGTTCTTC. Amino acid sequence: CASSPGRVGGYNEQFF.

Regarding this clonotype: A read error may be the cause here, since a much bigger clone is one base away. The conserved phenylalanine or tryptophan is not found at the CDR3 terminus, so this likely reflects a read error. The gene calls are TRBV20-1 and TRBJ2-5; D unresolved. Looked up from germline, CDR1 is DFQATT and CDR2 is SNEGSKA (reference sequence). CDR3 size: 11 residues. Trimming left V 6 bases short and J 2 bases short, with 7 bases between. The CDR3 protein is CSAGRQETQYL. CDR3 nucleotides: TGCAGTGCCGGTCGTCAAGAGACCCAGTACTTA.

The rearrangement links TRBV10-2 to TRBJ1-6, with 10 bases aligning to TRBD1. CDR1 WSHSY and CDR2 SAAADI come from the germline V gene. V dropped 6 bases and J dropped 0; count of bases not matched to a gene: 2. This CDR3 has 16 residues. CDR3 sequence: CASRDRGSSYNSPLHF. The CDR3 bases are TGCGCCAGCAGGGACAGGGGGAGCTCCTATAATTCACCCCTCCACTTT.

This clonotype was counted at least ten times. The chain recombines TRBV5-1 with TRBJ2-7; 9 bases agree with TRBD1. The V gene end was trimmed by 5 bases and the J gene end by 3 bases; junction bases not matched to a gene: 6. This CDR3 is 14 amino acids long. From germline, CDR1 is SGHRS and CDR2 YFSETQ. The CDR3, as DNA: TGCGCCAGCAGTCGGGACAGGGATCACTACGAGCAGTACTTC. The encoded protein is CASSRDRDHYEQYF.

The CDR3 loop is CASSQGDRQGVQYF. The CDR3 DNA reads as TGTGCCAGCAGCCAAGGGGACAGGCAAGGCGTGCAGTACTTC. The chain carries TRBV3-1 and TRBJ2-4; 8 nucleotides agree with TRBD1. With V trimmed by 1 base and J by 13 bases, 9 bases remained unmatched. The length of the CDR3 is 14 residues. Germline-derived CDR1 and CDR2 are LGHDT and YNNKEL (reference sequence).

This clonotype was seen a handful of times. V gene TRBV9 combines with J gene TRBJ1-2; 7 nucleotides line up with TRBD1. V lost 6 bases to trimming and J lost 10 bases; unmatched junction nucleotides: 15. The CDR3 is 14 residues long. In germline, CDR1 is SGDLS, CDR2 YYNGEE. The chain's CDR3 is CASTRRQGLNDYTF. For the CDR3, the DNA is TGTGCCAGCACCAGGAGACAGGGTTTAAATGACTACACCTTC.

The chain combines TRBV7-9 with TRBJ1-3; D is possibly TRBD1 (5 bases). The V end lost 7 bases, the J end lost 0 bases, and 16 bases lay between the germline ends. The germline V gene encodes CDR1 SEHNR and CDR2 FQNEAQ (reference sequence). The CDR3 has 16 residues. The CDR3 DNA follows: TGTGCCAGCAACCCATCTGGGAGGGGCTCTGGAAACACCATATATTTT. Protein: CASNPSGRGSGNTIYF. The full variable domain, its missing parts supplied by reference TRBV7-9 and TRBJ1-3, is DTGVSQNPRHKITKRGQNVTFRCDPISEHNRLYWYRQTLGQGPEFLTYFQNEAQLEKSRLLSDRFSAERPKGSFSTLEIQRTEQGDSAMYLCASNPSGRGSGNTIYFGEGSWLTVV.

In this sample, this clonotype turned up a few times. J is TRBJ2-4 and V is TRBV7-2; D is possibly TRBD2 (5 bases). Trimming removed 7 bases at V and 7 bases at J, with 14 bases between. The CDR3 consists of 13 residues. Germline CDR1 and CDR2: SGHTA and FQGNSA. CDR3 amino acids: CASTPPPGNIQYF. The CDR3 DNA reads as TGTGCCAGCACCCCCCCTCCGGGGAACATTCAGTACTTC.

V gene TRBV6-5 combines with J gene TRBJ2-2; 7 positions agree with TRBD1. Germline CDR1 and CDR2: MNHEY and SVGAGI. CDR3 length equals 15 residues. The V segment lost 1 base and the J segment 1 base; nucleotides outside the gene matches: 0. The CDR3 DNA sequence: TGTGCCAGCAGTTACTGGACAGGGAACACCGGGGAGCTGTTTTTT. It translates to CASSYWTGNTGELFF.

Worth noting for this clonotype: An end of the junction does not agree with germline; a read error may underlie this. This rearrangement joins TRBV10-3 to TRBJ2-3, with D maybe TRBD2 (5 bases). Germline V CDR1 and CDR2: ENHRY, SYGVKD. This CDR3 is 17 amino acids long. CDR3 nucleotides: TGTGCCATCAGTGAGCCTGAACAGAGGGCGAAGGCAGATGCGCAGTATTTT. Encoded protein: CAISEPEQRAKADAQYF.

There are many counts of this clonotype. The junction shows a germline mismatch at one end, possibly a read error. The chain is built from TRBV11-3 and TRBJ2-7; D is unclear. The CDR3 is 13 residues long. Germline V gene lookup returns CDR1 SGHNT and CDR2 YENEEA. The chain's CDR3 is CASSLERNYEQYF. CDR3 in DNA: TGTGCCAGCAGCCTAGAGCGCAACTACGAGCAGTACTTC. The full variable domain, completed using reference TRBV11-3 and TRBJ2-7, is EAGVVQSPRYKIIEKKQPVAFWCNPISGHNTLYWYLQNLGQGPELLIRYENEEAVDDSQLPKDRFSAERLKGVDSTLKIQPAELGDSAVYLCASSLERNYEQYFGPGTRLTVT.

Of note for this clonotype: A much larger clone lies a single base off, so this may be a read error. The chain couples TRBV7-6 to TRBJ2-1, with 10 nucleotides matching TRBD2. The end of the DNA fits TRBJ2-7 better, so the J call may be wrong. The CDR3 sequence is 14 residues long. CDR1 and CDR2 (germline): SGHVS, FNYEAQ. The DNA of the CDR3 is TGTGCCAGCGGTCTAGCGGGAGTGGGAAATGAGCAGTACTTC. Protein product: CASGLAGVGNEQYF.

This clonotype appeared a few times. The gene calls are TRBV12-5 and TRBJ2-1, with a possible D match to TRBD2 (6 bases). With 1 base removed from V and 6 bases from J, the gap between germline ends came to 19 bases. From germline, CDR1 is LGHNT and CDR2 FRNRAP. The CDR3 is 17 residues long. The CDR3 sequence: CASGLETLGLAFNEQFF. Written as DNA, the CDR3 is TGTGCTAGTGGTTTGGAGACACTAGGGCTAGCGTTCAATGAGCAGTTCTTC.

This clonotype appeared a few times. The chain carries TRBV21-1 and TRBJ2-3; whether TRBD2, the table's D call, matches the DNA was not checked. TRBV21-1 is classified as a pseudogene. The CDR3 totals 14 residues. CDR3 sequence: CAYSGGLRTDTQYF. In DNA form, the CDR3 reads TGTGCCTATAGCGGGGGACTTCGCACAGATACGCAGTATTTT.

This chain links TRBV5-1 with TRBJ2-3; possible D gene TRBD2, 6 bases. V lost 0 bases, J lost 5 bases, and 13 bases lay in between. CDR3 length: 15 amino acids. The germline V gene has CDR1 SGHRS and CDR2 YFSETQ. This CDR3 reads CASSLGTRDLDTQYF. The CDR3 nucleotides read TGCGCCAGCAGCTTGGGGACGCGGGACCTAGATACGCAGTATTTT.

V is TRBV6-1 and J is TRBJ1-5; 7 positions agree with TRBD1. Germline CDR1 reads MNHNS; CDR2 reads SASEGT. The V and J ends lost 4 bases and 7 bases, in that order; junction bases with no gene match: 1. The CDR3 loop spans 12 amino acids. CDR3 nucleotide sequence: TGTGCCAGCAGTGGACAGGGCCAGCCCCAGCATTTT. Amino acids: CASSGQGQPQHF.

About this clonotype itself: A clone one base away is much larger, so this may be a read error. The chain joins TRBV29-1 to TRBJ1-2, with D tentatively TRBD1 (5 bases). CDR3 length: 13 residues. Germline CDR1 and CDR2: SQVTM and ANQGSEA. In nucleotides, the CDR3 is TGCGGCGTTGTAGGCGGGGGGTTCTATGGCTACACCTTC. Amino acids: CGVVGGGFYGYTF.

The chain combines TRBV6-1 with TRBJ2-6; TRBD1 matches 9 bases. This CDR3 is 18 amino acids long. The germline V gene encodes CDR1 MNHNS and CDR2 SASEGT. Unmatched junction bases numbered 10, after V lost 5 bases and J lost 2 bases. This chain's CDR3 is CASSNHPGQGTGANVLTF. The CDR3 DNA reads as TGTGCCAGCAGTAATCATCCGGGACAGGGTACTGGGGCCAACGTCCTGACTTTC.

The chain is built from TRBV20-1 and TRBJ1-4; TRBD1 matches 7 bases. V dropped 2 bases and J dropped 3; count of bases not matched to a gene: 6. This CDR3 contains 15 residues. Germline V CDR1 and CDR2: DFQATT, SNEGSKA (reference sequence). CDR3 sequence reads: CSARLTGQANEKLFF. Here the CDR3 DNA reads TGCAGTGCTAGACTGACAGGGCAAGCTAATGAAAAACTGTTTTTT.

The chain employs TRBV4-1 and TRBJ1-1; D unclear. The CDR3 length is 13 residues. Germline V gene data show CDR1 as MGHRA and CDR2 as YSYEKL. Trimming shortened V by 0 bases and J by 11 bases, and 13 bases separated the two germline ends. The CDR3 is CASSQDQRTRAFF. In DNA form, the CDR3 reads TGCGCCAGCAGCCAAGATCAACGGACGCGGGCTTTCTTT.

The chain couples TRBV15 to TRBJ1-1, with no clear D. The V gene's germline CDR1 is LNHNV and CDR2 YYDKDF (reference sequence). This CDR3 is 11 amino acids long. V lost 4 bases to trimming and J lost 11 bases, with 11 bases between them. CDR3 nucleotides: TGTGCCACCAGCAAGTTGTTTGTGGCTTTCTTT. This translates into CATSKLFVAFF.

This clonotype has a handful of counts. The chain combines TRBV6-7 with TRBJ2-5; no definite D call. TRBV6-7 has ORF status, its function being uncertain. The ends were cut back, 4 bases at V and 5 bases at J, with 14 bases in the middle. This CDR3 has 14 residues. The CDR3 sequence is CASSSCTSEETQYF. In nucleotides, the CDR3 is TGTGCCAGCAGTTCCTGCACCTCGGAGGAGACCCAGTACTTC.

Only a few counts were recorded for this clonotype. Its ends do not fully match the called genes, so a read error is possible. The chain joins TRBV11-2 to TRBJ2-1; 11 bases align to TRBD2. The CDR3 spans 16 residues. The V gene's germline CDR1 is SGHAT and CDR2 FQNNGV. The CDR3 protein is CAISQRVASGGNEQFF. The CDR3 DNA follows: TGTGCCATCAGCCAAAGGGTGGCTAGCGGGGGGAATGAGCAGTTCTTC.

CDR3 sequence: CASSLDPGQGSNEQFF. CDR3 DNA sequence: TGTGCCAGCAGCTTAGATCCGGGACAGGGGTCGAATGAGCAGTTCTTC. The chain carries TRBV7-9 and TRBJ2-1; TRBD1 agrees at 10 bases. The trim removed 1 base at V and 7 bases at J, leaving 7 bases unmatched. This CDR3 contains 16 residues. The V gene's germline CDR1 is SEHNR and CDR2 FQNEAQ (reference sequence).

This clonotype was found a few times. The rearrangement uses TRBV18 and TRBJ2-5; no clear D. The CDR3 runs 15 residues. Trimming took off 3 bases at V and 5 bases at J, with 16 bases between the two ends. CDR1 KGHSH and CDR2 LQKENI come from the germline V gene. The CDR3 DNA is TGTGCCAGCTCACCTGACAAGGGCCGGTCGGAGACCCAGTACTTC. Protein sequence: CASSPDKGRSETQYF. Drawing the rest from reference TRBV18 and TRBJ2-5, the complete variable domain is NAGVMQNPRHLVRRRGQEARLRCSPMKGHSHVYWYRQLPEEGLKFMVYLQKENIIDESGMPKERFSAEFPKEGPSILRIQQVVRGDSAAYFCASSPDKGRSETQYFGPGTRLLVL.

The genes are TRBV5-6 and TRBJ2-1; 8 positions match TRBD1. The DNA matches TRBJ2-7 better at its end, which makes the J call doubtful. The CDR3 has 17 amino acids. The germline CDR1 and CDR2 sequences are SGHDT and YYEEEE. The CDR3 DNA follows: TGTGCCAGCAGCCCCTACACCGGACAGGGCCCCTACAATGAGCAGTACTTC. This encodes CASSPYTGQGPYNEQYF.